Following are 16 T cell receptor beta chains from one sample sequenced in a study of blood T cell repertoires in COVID-19. Assay used: immunoSEQ multiplex PCR; TCRdb lists only in-frame clones, some missing. The data show fewer than 70,000 clones, with under 90% seen just once and about 12% held by the top ten. Specimen: peripheral blood. The receptors stem from a human donor in a cohort sampled during active COVID-19.

The genes are TRBV28 and TRBJ2-1; 10 nucleotides align to TRBD2. Trimming cost V 5 bases and J 4 bases; bases outside gene matches: 23. The germline gives CDR1 MDHEN, CDR2 SYDVKM. The CDR3 spans 21 residues. The CDR3 protein is CASSPPFDSGRQRGIYNEQFF. For the CDR3, the DNA is TGTGCCAGCAGTCCCCCCTTTGATAGCGGGAGGCAGAGGGGGATTTACAATGAGCAGTTCTTC.

V and J are TRBV2 and TRBJ2-7; weak D call: TRBD1 (6 bases). V lost 7 bases, J lost 4 bases, and 14 bases lay in between. The CDR3 spans 13 residues. CDR1 is SNHLY, CDR2 FYNNEI, per germline. The CDR3 DNA sequence: TGTGCCAGCACCCCCACAGGGTCGTACGAGCAGTACTTC. Amino acids: CASTPTGSYEQYF.

The V gene is TRBV12-3 or TRBV12-4, the J gene TRBJ2-7; D unclear. CDR3 length: 13 residues. V lost 6 bases, J lost 3 bases, and 12 bases lay in between. This CDR3 is CASSPQNHYEQYF. CDR3 sequence (DNA): TGTGCCAGCAGCCCACAGAACCACTACGAGCAGTACTTC.

This rearrangement joins TRBV6-5 to TRBJ1-1, with a possible D match to TRBD1 (5 bases). The CDR3 totals 12 residues. Per germline, CDR1 MNHEY and CDR2 SVGAGI. V lost 5 bases to trimming and J lost 3 bases, with 7 bases between them. The CDR3 sequence is CASSPGDTEAFF. The CDR3 DNA is TGTGCCAGCAGTCCGGGGGACACTGAAGCTTTCTTT.

The chain carries TRBV7-9 and TRBJ2-7; 9 positions agree with TRBD2. The CDR3 loop spans 17 amino acids. Germline V lookup: CDR1 SEHNR, CDR2 FQNEAQ (reference sequence). The V and J ends lost 4 bases and 4 bases, in that order; junction bases with no gene match: 14. CDR3 bases: TGTGCCAGCAGCTCTTCTATCTCCGGACTAGCGACGTACGAGCAGTACTTC. Translated: CASSSSISGLATYEQYF.

The chain uses TRBV19 and TRBJ2-6; the D gene is possibly TRBD1 (6 bases). The CDR3 contains 15 residues. Trimming took 6 bases from V and 4 from J, leaving 13 bases between them. CDR1 and CDR2 (germline): LNHDA, SQIVND (reference sequence). CDR3 nucleotide sequence: TGTGCCAGTAGCGATCAGGGGTTGGGGGCCAACGTCCTGACTTTC. It is translated as CASSDQGLGANVLTF.

The genes are TRBV18 and TRBJ1-1; possibly TRBD1 for D (6 bases). Deletions cut 3 bases from V and 3 bases from J, with 8 bases between. The CDR3 runs 13 residues. CDR1 and CDR2 from the germline V gene are KGHSH and LQKENI. The CDR3 bases are TGTGCCAGCTCACCCTCAGGGGACACTGAAGCTTTCTTT. Its protein is CASSPSGDTEAFF.

J is TRBJ1-2 and V is TRBV30, with 9 bases lining up with TRBD1. The CDR3 is made up of 16 amino acids. Unmatched junction bases numbered 10, after V lost 1 base and J lost 4 bases. Germline V gene data show CDR1 as GTSNPN and CDR2 as SVGIG (reference sequence). The CDR3 DNA reads TGTGCCTGGAGTGCCCCACACAGGGGGCGCAGCTATGGCTACACCTTC. This sequence encodes CAWSAPHRGRSYGYTF.

This clone was recorded a few times. The rearrangement links TRBV7-9 to TRBJ1-4; a weak D match, TRBD1 (6 bases). The CDR3 totals 16 residues. Germline V CDR1 and CDR2: SEHNR, FQNEAQ (reference sequence). The V and J ends lost 6 bases and 2 bases respectively, with 16 bases between them. The CDR3 DNA sequence: TGTGCCAGCAGGGAATCTACAGGGTCCACTAATGAAAAACTGTTTTTT. Translated, it gives CASRESTGSTNEKLFF.

The rearrangement uses TRBV6-5 and TRBJ1-2, with D possibly TRBD1 on 6 matching bases. Trimming stripped 6 bases from V and 4 bases from J, with 18 bases between. The CDR3 has 15 amino acids. Germline V gives CDR1 MNHEY, CDR2 SVGAGI. CDR3 residues: CASRPTQGLSYGYTF. DNA for the CDR3: TGTGCCAGCAGACCCACCCAGGGGTTGAGCTATGGCTACACCTTC.

The chain carries TRBV2 and TRBJ1-1; unclear D gene. With 0 bases removed from V and 4 bases from J, the gap between germline ends came to 12 bases. CDR1 and CDR2 from the germline V gene are SNHLY and FYNNEI. The CDR3 has 15 residues. CDR3 loop: CASSEAGEGGTEAFF. The CDR3 region has the DNA TGTGCCAGCAGTGAAGCTGGAGAGGGCGGCACTGAAGCTTTCTTT. Looking up the rest from reference TRBV2 and TRBJ1-1 gives the full variable domain: EPEVTQTPSHQVTQMGQEVILRCVPISNHLYFYWYRQILGQKVEFLVSFYNNEISEKSEIFDDQFSVERPDGSNFTLKIRSTKLEDSAMYFCASSEAGEGGTEAFFGQGTRLTVV.

The V call is TRBV21-1, the J call TRBJ1-2; the table's D call, TRBD1, was not checked against the DNA. TRBV21-1 is designated a pseudogene. The CDR3 extends over 19 amino acids. The CDR3 is CASSKTLRTGLLLSYGYTF. The CDR3 DNA is TGTGCCAGCAGCAAAACGCTAAGGACAGGGCTCCTCCTGTCATATGGCTACACCTTC.

The genes are TRBV7-9 and TRBJ1-2, with D possibly being TRBD1 (6 bases). The CDR3 loop spans 15 amino acids. Trimming pared 0 bases from V and 2 bases from J, leaving 10 bases between. Germline V lookup: CDR1 SEHNR, CDR2 FQNEAQ (reference sequence). The CDR3 nucleotides are TGTGCCAGCAGCTTAGCGCCGGGACAAAACTATGGCTACACCTTC. Encoded protein: CASSLAPGQNYGYTF.

The chain recombines TRBV30 with TRBJ1-1; D call uncertain. The CDR3 contains 15 residues. V lost 3 bases and J 3 bases, leaving 17 bases between the germline ends. CDR1 is GTSNPN, CDR2 SVGIG, per germline (reference sequence). The CDR3 region has the DNA TGTGCCTGGAGCGACCGTCCACAGCCTTACACTGAAGCTTTCTTT. Its translation is CAWSDRPQPYTEAFF.

This clone appeared a few times. The chain recombines TRBV19 with TRBJ2-1; 7 nucleotides align to TRBD2. V lost 6 bases and J lost 6; bases outside the gene matches: 11. The CDR3 consists of 15 residues. Germline loops: CDR1 LNHDA, CDR2 SQIVND (reference sequence). For the CDR3, the DNA is TGTGCCAGTAGATTATCGGGAGGTCCTTCCAATGAGCAGTTCTTC. Protein product: CASRLSGGPSNEQFF.

The chain employs TRBV3-1 (or the pseudogene TRBV3-2) and TRBJ2-5; no definite D call. V dropped 6 bases and J dropped 3 bases, with 14 bases sitting between them. The CDR3 is made up of 14 amino acids. CDR1 LGHDT and CDR2 YNNKEL come from the germline V gene (reference sequence). The CDR3 loop is CASSRIGGEETQYF. CDR3 coding DNA: TGTGCCAGCAGTCGCATCGGCGGTGAAGAGACCCAGTACTTC.